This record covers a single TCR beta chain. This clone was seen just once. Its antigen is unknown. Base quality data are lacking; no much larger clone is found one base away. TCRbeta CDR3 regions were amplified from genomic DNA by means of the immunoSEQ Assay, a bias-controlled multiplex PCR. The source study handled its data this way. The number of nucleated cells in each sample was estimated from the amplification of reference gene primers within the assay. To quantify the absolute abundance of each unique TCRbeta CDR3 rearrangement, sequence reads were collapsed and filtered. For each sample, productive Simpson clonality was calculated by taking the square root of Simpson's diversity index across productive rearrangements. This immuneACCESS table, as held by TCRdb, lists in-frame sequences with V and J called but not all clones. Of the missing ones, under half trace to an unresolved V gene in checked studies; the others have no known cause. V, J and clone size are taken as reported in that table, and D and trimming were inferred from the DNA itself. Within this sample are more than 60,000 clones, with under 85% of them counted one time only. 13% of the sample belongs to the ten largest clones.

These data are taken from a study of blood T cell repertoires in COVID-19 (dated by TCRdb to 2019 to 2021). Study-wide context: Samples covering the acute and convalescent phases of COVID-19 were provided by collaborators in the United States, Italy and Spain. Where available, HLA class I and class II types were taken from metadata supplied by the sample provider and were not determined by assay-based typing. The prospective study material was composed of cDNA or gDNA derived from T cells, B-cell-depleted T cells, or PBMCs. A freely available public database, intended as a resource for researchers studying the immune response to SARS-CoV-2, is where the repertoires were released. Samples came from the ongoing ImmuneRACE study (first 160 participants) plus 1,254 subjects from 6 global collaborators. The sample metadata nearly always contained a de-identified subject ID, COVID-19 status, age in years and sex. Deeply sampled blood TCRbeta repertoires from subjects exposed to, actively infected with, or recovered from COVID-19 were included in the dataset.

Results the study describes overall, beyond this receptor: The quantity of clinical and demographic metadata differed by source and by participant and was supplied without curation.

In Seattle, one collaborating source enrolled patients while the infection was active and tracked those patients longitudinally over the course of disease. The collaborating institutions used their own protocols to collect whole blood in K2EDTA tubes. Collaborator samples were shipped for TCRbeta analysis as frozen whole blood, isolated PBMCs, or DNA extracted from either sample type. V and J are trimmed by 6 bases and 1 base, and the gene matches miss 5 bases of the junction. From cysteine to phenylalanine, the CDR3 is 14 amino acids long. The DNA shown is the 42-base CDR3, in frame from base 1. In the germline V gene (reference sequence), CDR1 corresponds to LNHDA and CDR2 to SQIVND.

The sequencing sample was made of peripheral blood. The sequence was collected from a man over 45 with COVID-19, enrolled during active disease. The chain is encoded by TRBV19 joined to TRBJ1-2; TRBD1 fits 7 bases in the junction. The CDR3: CASSPGQINYGYTF. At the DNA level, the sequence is TGTGCCAGTAGCCCGGGACAGATTAACTATGGCTACACCTTC.